This entry lists 7 T cell receptor beta chains sequenced from one sample in a study of T cell repertoires in cytomegalovirus infection. TCRdb re-called the reads through MiXCR, storing one row per CDR3 protein. This sample has about 310,000 distinct CDR3 sequences, with 15% to 20% found just once. The sequenced sample was PBMCs. Receptor source: a human donor in good health (CMV status not recorded). Some clones in this sample may be carry-over from other donors' samples.

This clonotype was recorded a few times. The chain joins TRBV9 to TRBJ2-1; D is uncertain. The CDR3 spans 17 residues. CDR1 is SGDLS, CDR2 YYNGEE, per germline. Trimming stripped 0 bases from V and 0 bases from J, with 13 bases between. CDR3 nucleotide sequence: TGTGCCAGCAGCGTAGAGTTCCAGGCTGCCTCCTACAATGAGCAGTTCTTC. This encodes CASSVEFQAASYNEQFF.

This clonotype was seen ten or more times. This chain joins TRBV7-2 and TRBJ2-5; the D gene could be TRBD1 or TRBD2 (5 bases each). Trimming shortened V by 1 base and J by 1 base, and 16 bases separated the two germline ends. This CDR3 spans 17 amino acids. Germline CDR1 reads SGHTA; CDR2 reads FQGNSA. In DNA form, the CDR3 reads TGTGCCAGCAGCTTAGGGGACCGACACCCTTTCCAAGAGACCCAGTACTTC. This translates into CASSLGDRHPFQETQYF.

This chain joins TRBV5-1 and TRBJ2-3, with 7 positions matching TRBD2. Unmatched junction bases numbered 7, after V lost 1 base and J lost 2 bases. This CDR3 contains 16 residues. Germline CDR1 SGHRS, CDR2 YFSETQ. In nucleotides, the CDR3 is TGCGCCAGCAGCTTGATGGCGGGGGACTCCACAGATACGCAGTATTTT. Protein sequence: CASSLMAGDSTDTQYF. Full variable domain (outside the CDR3, taken from reference TRBV5-1 and TRBJ2-3): KAGVTQTPRYLIKTRGQQVTLSCSPISGHRSVSWYQQTPGQGLQFLFEYFSETQRNKGNFPGRFSGRQFSNSRSEMNVSTLELGDSALYLCASSLMAGDSTDTQYFGPGTRLTVL.

The chain couples TRBV6-5 to TRBJ2-1; 8 bases line up with TRBD1. The CDR3 totals 16 residues. CDR1 and CDR2 (germline): MNHEY, SVGAGI. V dropped 5 bases and J dropped 14; count of bases not matched to a gene: 20. CDR3 sequence: CASSEGTGSIRGSEFF. The CDR3 nucleotides are TGTGCCAGCAGTGAAGGGACAGGTAGCATCCGGGGGTCTGAGTTCTTC.

A note on this clonotype: With a much larger clone just one base away, this may be a read error. The chain joins TRBV7-2 to TRBJ1-2; D not certain. Per germline, CDR1 SGHTA and CDR2 FQGNSA. CDR3 size: 12 residues. This CDR3 is CANSLAAPGYTF. The DNA for the CDR3 is TGTGCCAACAGCTTAGCGGCGCCCGGCTACACCTTC.

The table lists this clonotype with a few counts. The chain joins TRBV5-8 to TRBJ2-7; D is undetermined. This CDR3 contains 13 residues. Per the germline V gene, CDR1 is SGHTS and CDR2 is YDEGEE. Trimming left V 0 bases short and J 0 bases short, with 4 bases between. The CDR3 coding sequence is TGTGCCAGCAGCTTGGCATACTCCTACGAGCAGTACTTC. It codes for CASSLAYSYEQYF.

This clonotype has more than one count but fewer than ten. CDR3 in DNA: TGTGCCAGCAGTTGGCGCGGACAGGGAGACGGCTACACCTTC. This sequence encodes CASSWRGQGDGYTF. The chain recombines TRBV6-2 or TRBV6-3 with TRBJ1-2, with TRBD1 matching 8 bases. The CDR3 runs to 14 residues. Per germline, CDR1 MNHEY and CDR2 SVGEGT. Germline trimming cut 4 bases from V and 8 bases from J; bases unmatched to any gene: 9.